The T cell receptor (beta chain) under discussion was sequenced for a study of shared clonotypes between healthy human individuals. Deep-level assay runs were performed. The method was immunoSEQ multiplex PCR; TCRdb's version includes in-frame clones alone and lacks a portion of them. The sample records 2 million to 2.5 million clones, approximately 94% being singletons. General study results and limits: Generation probability values for non-shared clonotypes were lower than those for clonotypes shared by all four donors. Collection of samples was limited to blood; tissue repertoires likely differ.

A CD45RA-negative memory subset and a CD45RA+ naive subset were separated from the CD4+ cells. This clone was recorded only once. Antigen: not known. This CDR3 has 15 residues. Per the germline V gene, CDR1 is MNHNS and CDR2 is SASEGT. The V gene lost 5 bases and the J gene lost 4 bases, with 14 bases spanning the gap. Sequencing was performed on naive CD4+ T cells sorted from blood. Subset indicated: CD45RA+ positively selected. The clonotype was recovered from a young man in good health. The V call is TRBV6-1, the J call TRBJ2-2; weak D call: TRBD1 (5 bases). CDR3 residues: CASSSPGHITGELFF. As DNA, the CDR3 is TGTGCCAGCAGTAGTCCAGGACATATCACCGGGGAGCTGTTTTTT.